The 13 T cell receptor beta chains in this list originate from one sample, sequenced in a study of response to subunit inactivated influenza vaccine. TCRdb called the RT-PCR reads again in MiXCR, with one record for every CDR3 protein. This table holds approximately 500,000 distinct CDR3 sequences, approximately 12% found once. Sequenced here: PBMCs from blood, sampled roughly 6 weeks after vaccination. Receptor source: a man aged 50-60 years who received an inactivated influenza vaccine.

This clonotype was observed a few times. CDR3: CASSLWTAVEAFF. As DNA, the CDR3 is TGTGCCAGCAGTTTATGGACAGCCGTAGAAGCTTTCTTT. The gene calls are TRBV28 and TRBJ1-1; TRBD1 might be the D (5 bases). The CDR3 runs to 13 residues. In germline, CDR1 is MDHEN, CDR2 SYDVKM. Trimming stripped 0 bases from V and 8 bases from J, with 10 bases between.

This clonotype was seen a handful of times. The chain is built from TRBV4-1 and TRBJ1-2; 10 positions agree with TRBD1. CDR1 and CDR2 (germline): MGHRA, YSYEKL. V lost 4 bases and J lost 2; bases outside the gene matches: 4. This CDR3 comprises 15 residues. CDR3 in amino acids: CASSRTTGGNYGYTF. CDR3 DNA: TGCGCCAGCAGCCGAACGACAGGGGGCAACTATGGCTACACCTTC.

Points on this clonotype: The DNA is left out, because the CDR3 cannot be placed on it with certainty; the CDR3 is given as TCRdb lists it. The chain couples TRBV5-1 to TRBJ2-2. Germline V gene data show CDR1 as SGHRS and CDR2 as YFSETQ. The CDR3 spans 14 amino acids, including both terminal residues. CDR3 sequence: CASSLPRRPGSCFF.

V is TRBV5-6 and J is TRBJ1-6, with D unresolved. The CDR3 runs to 16 residues. Trimming took off 4 bases at V and 0 bases at J, with 11 bases between the two ends. Germline-derived CDR1 and CDR2 are SGHDT and YYEEEE. The CDR3: CASSHGRSSYNSPLHF. In DNA form, the CDR3 reads TGTGCCAGCAGCCACGGACGGAGCTCCTATAATTCACCCCTCCACTTT.

This clonotype was seen repeatedly, ten times or more. This rearrangement joins TRBV12-3 or TRBV12-4 to TRBJ1-6, with a tentative D call TRBD1 (6 bases). V was shortened by 3 bases and J by 5 bases, with 8 bases between the two germline ends. CDR3 size: 14 residues. This chain's CDR3 is CASSFGQNNSPLHF. The CDR3 bases are TGTGCCAGCAGTTTCGGACAGAATAATTCACCCCTCCACTTT.

The J gene is TRBJ2-7, the V gene TRBV27; D gene ambiguous. Germline V gene sequence: CDR1 MNHEY, CDR2 SMNVEV (reference sequence). Trimming pared 0 bases from V and 7 bases from J, leaving 16 bases between. This CDR3 spans 15 amino acids. The CDR3 sequence: CASSLSSSGKSEQYF. The CDR3 bases are TGTGCCAGCAGTTTATCCTCATCTGGAAAGAGTGAGCAGTACTTC.

This clonotype has only a few counts. This chain links TRBV14 with TRBJ2-1; TRBD1 might be the D (6 bases). Trimming stripped 4 bases from V and 6 bases from J, with 16 bases between. This CDR3 comprises 15 residues. CDR1 and CDR2 (germline): SGHDN, FVKESK. As DNA, the CDR3 is TGTGCCAGCAGCCTAGGACGGAGAGGGGGCAATGAGCAGTTCTTC. As protein: CASSLGRRGGNEQFF.

This clonotype was counted many times. CDR3 bases: TGTGCCAGCAGCCAAGATGACAGACACGAGCAGTACTTC. This gives the protein CASSQDDRHEQYF. V usage is TRBV3-1 and J usage is TRBJ2-7, with a tentative D call TRBD1 (5 bases). This CDR3 contains 13 residues. Germline CDR1 LGHDT, CDR2 YNNKEL (reference sequence). The ends were cut back, 0 bases at V and 5 bases at J, with 8 bases in the middle.

This clonotype was recorded many times. J is TRBJ1-5 and V is TRBV12-3 or TRBV12-4; D might be TRBD1 (6 bases). Trimming took 6 bases from V and 7 from J, leaving 13 bases between them. The CDR3 contains 13 residues. CDR3 nucleotide sequence: TGTGCCAGCAGCTCAGGGGCGAGGCAGCCCCAGCATTTT. This gives the protein CASSSGARQPQHF.

This clonotype appeared a few times. The rearrangement uses TRBV20-1 and TRBJ2-5, with D maybe TRBD2 (5 bases). Germline V CDR1 and CDR2: DFQATT, SNEGSKA (reference sequence). The ends were cut back, 2 bases at V and 5 bases at J, with 9 bases in the middle. The CDR3 loop spans 12 amino acids. The CDR3 is CSARLGLETQYF. CDR3 bases: TGCAGTGCTAGATTAGGACTGGAGACCCAGTACTTC.

The chain has TRBV7-6 and TRBJ2-2, with TRBD1 matching over 10 bases. The CDR3 is 17 amino acids. V lost 0 bases to trimming and J lost 6 bases; unmatched junction nucleotides: 7. The germline V gene has CDR1 SGHVS and CDR2 FNYEAQ. The CDR3 reads CASSLAPTGGSSGELFF. CDR3 coding DNA: TGTGCCAGCAGCTTAGCGCCGACAGGGGGCTCGTCCGGGGAGCTGTTTTTT.

The J gene is TRBJ2-2, the V gene TRBV7-2; 7 bases align to TRBD2. The CDR3 extends over 15 amino acids. V shed 3 bases and J 5 bases; nucleotides not matched to a gene: 6. Germline assignment: CDR1 SGHTA and CDR2 FQGNSA. The chain's CDR3 is CASSLAGAGTGELFF. CDR3 DNA sequence: TGTGCCAGCAGCTTGGCGGGAGCGGGGACCGGGGAGCTGTTTTTT. The variable domain in full, with the rest retrieved from reference TRBV7-2 and TRBJ2-2, is GAGVSQSPSNKVTEKGKDVELRCDPISGHTALYWYRQSLGQGLEFLIYFQGNSAPDKSGLPSDRFSAERTGGSVSTLTIQRTQQEDSAVYLCASSLAGAGTGELFFGEGSRLTVL.

This clonotype came up a few times. V gene TRBV28 combines with J gene TRBJ2-5, with 7 bases aligning to TRBD1. This CDR3 has 14 residues. Germline CDR1 reads MDHEN; CDR2 reads SYDVKM. The V and J ends lost 4 bases and 5 bases, in that order; junction bases with no gene match: 7. CDR3 protein: CASSSPGQTETQYF. DNA of the CDR3: TGTGCCAGCAGTTCACCGGGACAGACGGAGACCCAGTACTTC.